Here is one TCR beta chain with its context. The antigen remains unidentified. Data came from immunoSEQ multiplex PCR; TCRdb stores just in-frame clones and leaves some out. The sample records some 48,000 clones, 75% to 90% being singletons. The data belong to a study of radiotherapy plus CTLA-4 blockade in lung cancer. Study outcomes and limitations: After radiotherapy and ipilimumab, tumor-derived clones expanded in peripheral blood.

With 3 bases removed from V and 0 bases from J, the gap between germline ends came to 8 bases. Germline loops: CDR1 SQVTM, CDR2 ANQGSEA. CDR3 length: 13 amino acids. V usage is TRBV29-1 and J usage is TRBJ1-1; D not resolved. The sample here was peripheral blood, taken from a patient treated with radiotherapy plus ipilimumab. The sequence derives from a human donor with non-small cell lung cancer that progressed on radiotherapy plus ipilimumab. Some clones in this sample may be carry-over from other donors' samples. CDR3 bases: TGCAGCGTTGACACCGGTATGAACACTGAAGCTTTCTTT. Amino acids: CSVDTGMNTEAFF.